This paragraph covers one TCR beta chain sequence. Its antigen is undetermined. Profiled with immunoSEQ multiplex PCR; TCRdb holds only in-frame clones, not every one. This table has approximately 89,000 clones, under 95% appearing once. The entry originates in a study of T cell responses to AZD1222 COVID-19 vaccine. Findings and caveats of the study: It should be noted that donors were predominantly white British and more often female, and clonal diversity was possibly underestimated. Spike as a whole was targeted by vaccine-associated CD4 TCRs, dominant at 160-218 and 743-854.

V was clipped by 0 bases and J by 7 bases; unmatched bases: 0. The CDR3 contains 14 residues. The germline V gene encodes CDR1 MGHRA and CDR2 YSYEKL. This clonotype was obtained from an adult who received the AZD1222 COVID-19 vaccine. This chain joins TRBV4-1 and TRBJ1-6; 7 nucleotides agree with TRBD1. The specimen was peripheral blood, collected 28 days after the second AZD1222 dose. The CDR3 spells CASSQDRGNSPLHF. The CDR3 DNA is TGCGCCAGCAGCCAAGACAGGGGGAATTCACCCCTCCACTTT.